These 11 T cell receptor beta chains originate from one sample sequenced in a study of T cells after yellow fever vaccination. MiXCR was run by TCRdb on the 5' RACE reads, yielding one entry per CDR3 protein. The sample carries around 60,000 distinct CDR3 sequences, approximately 5.7% recorded once. The specimen was PBMCs, either bulk or a sorted T-cell subset (CD4+, CD8+, memory, or dextramer-sorted; not recorded which), collected on the day of the yellow fever booster vaccination. These receptors all come from a man aged 18 to 29 who received the YFV17D yellow fever vaccine.

This clonotype was detected a few times. V gene TRBV5-6 combines with J gene TRBJ1-1, with D uncertain. This CDR3 has 12 amino acids. Trimming removed 4 bases from V and 3 bases from J, with 7 bases in between. Germline lookup yields CDR1 SGHDT and CDR2 YYEEEE. The CDR3 DNA sequence: TGTGCCAGCAGCCTGTCCCACACTGAAGCTTTCTTT. The encoded protein is CASSLSHTEAFF.

This clonotype was counted a few times. The chain employs TRBV30 and TRBJ1-3; 7 bases match TRBD1. This CDR3 has 15 amino acids. Trimming cost V 6 bases and J 0 bases; bases outside gene matches: 8. Germline V CDR1 and CDR2: GTSNPN, SVGIG (reference sequence). The CDR3 coding sequence is TGTGCCTGCCGTGACAGGGCCTCCTCTGGAAACACCATATATTTT. Encoded protein: CACRDRASSGNTIYF.

At least ten counts were recorded for this clonotype. V and J are TRBV5-1 and TRBJ1-1, with D unclear. The CDR3 contains 11 residues. Trimming shortened V by 4 bases and J by 3 bases, and 4 bases separated the two germline ends. The V gene's germline CDR1 is SGHRS and CDR2 YFSETQ. CDR3 protein: CASSTDTEAFF. CDR3 nucleotides: TGCGCCAGCAGCACCGACACTGAAGCTTTCTTT.

The V call is TRBV6-5, the J call TRBJ2-2; a weak D match, TRBD1 (5 bases). CDR1 MNHEY and CDR2 SVGAGI come from the germline V gene. Trimming took off 2 bases at V and 4 bases at J, with 11 bases between the two ends. This CDR3 has 15 amino acids. DNA of the CDR3: TGTGCCAGCAGTTACATGGGGCCTGGCACCGGGGAGCTGTTTTTT. Residues: CASSYMGPGTGELFF.

This chain links TRBV12-3 or TRBV12-4 with TRBJ2-2; D not certain. This CDR3 contains 13 residues. V was cut by 4 bases and J by 8 bases, with 11 bases left in between. Written as DNA, the CDR3 is TGTGCCAGCAGTTCCTCAGTAGGTGGGGAGCTGTTTTTT. It translates to CASSSSVGGELFF.

V usage is TRBV6-6 and J usage is TRBJ2-7; D is perhaps TRBD2 (6 bases). V was cut by 2 bases and J by 1 base, with 12 bases left in between. This CDR3 is built from 15 residues. Germline assignment: CDR1 MNHNY and CDR2 SVGAGI (reference sequence). CDR3 region: CASSYGTLKSYEQYV. CDR3 DNA: TGTGCCAGCAGTTACGGGACTCTTAAGTCCTACGAGCAGTACGTC.

The table lists this clonotype with a few counts. The CDR3, as DNA: TGTGCCAGCAGCCAAGAGTCAGGGAGCACTGAAGCTTTCTTT. This translates into CASSQESGSTEAFF. This chain connects TRBV4-2 to TRBJ1-1; maybe TRBD1 (5 bases). In germline, CDR1 is LGHNA, CDR2 YNFKEQ. Trimming pared 0 bases from V and 4 bases from J, leaving 9 bases between. There are 14 residues in the CDR3.

The chain is built from TRBV6-5 and TRBJ2-3, with D tentatively TRBD1 or TRBD2 (5 bases each). Per germline, CDR1 MNHEY and CDR2 SVGAGI. V shed 1 base and J shed 3 bases, with 17 bases lying between them. CDR3 length: 17 residues. The CDR3 nucleotides are TGTGCCAGCAGTTACTTGAGAGGGGTTAGAGGGACAGATACGCAGTATTTT. Amino acids: CASSYLRGVRGTDTQYF.

In this sample, this clonotype turned up many times. V gene TRBV4-3 combines with J gene TRBJ2-7; unclear D gene. Trimming removed 0 bases from V and 2 bases from J, with 8 bases in between. CDR1 is LGHNA and CDR2 is YSLEER in the germline V gene. This CDR3 is 14 amino acids long. The CDR3: CASSQERAPYEQYF. The CDR3 nucleotides are TGCGCCAGCAGCCAAGAAAGGGCCCCCTACGAGCAGTACTTC.

This clonotype turned up a few times. This sequence joins TRBV28 and TRBJ1-4; a possible D gene is TRBD1 (5 bases). The V and J ends lost 5 bases and 8 bases respectively, with 18 bases between them. CDR3 size: 15 residues. Per the germline V gene, CDR1 is MDHEN and CDR2 is SYDVKM. This CDR3 reads CASSARLQRGEKLFF. The CDR3 nucleotides are TGTGCCAGCAGTGCCCGGTTGCAGAGGGGCGAAAAACTGTTTTTT.

This clonotype showed up many times. The chain is built from TRBV7-2 and TRBJ2-7; 9 bases agree with TRBD2. V gave up 8 bases and J gave up 5 bases; unmatched junction bases: 7. Germline assignment: CDR1 SGHTA and CDR2 FQGNSA. CDR3 length: 13 amino acids. The CDR3 DNA follows: TGTGCCAGCCGGACGGCGGGGGGGAACGAGCAGTACTTC. Its translation is CASRTAGGNEQYF.